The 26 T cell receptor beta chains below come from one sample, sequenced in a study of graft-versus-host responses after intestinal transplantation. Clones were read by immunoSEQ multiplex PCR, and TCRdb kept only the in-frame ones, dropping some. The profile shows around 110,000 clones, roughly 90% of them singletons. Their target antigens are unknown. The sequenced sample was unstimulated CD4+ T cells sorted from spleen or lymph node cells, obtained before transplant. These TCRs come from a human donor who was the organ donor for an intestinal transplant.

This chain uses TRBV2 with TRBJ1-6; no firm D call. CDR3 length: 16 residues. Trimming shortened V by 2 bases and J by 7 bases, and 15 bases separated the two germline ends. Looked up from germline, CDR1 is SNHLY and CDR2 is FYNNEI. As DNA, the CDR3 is TGTGCCAGCAGTGAAAGTTCGGACCAACGGAATTCACCCCTCCACTTT. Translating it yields CASSESSDQRNSPLHF.

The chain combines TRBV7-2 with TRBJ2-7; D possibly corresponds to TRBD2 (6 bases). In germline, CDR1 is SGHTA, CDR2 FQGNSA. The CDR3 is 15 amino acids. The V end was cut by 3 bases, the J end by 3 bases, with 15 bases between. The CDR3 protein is CASSFPGLTLYEQYF. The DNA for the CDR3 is TGTGCCAGCAGCTTCCCGGGACTCACCCTCTACGAGCAGTACTTC.

CDR3 sequence (DNA): TGCAGTGCTAGGAGCAGGACTGAGCAGTTCTTC. It yields the protein CSARSRTEQFF. The J gene is TRBJ2-1, the V gene TRBV20-1; D gene uncertain. Germline CDR1 is DFQATT and CDR2 is SNEGSKA (reference sequence). CDR3 length: 11 amino acids. Trimming pared 3 bases from V and 9 bases from J, leaving 9 bases between.

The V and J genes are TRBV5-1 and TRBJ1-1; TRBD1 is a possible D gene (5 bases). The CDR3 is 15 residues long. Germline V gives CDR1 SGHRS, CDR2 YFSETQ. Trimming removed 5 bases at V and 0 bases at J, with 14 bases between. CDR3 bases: TGCGCCAGCAGTTATAGGGGCTCTATGAACACTGAAGCTTTCTTT. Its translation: CASSYRGSMNTEAFF.

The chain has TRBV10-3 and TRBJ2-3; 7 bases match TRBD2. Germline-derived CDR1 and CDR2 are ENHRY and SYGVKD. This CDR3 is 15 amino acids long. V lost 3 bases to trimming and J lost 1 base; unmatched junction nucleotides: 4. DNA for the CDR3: TGTGCCATCAGTGACGGCGGGGGTCGCACAGATACGCAGTATTTT. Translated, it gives CAISDGGGRTDTQYF.

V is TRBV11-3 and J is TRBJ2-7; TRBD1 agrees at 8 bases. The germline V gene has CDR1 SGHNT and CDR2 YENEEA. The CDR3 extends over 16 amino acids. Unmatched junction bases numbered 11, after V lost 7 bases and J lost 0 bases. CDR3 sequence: CASTMFRDRSSYEQYF. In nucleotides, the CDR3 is TGTGCCAGCACCATGTTCCGGGACAGGAGCTCCTACGAGCAGTACTTC. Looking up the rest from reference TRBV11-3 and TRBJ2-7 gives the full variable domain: EAGVVQSPRYKIIEKKQPVAFWCNPISGHNTLYWYLQNLGQGPELLIRYENEEAVDDSQLPKDRFSAERLKGVDSTLKIQPAELGDSAVYLCASTMFRDRSSYEQYFGPGTRLTVT.

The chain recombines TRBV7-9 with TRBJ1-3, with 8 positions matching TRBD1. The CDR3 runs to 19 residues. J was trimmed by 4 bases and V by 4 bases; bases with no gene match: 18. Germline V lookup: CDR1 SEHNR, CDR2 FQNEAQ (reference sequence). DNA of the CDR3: TGTGCCAGCAGCTCACCGGGACAGGCTCACCGATCCTCCGGAAACACCATATATTTT. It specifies CASSSPGQAHRSSGNTIYF.

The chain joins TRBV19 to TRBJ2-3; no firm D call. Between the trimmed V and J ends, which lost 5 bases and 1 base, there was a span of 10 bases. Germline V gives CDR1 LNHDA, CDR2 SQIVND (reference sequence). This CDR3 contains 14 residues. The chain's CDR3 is CASSFGPGTDTQYF. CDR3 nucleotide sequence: TGTGCCAGTAGTTTCGGACCCGGCACAGATACGCAGTATTTT. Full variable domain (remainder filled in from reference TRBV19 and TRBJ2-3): DGGITQSPKYLFRKEGQNVTLSCEQNLNHDAMYWYRQDPGQGLRLIYYSQIVNDFQKGDIAEGYSVSREKKESFPLTVTSAQKNPTAFYLCASSFGPGTDTQYFGPGTRLTVL.

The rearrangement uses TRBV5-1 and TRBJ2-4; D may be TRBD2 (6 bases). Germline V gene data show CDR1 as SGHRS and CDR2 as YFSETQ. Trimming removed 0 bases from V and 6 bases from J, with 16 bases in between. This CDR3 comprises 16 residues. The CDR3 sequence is CASSLGGTGGTNIQYF. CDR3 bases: TGCGCCAGCAGCTTGGGAGGGACCGGGGGTACAAACATTCAGTACTTC.

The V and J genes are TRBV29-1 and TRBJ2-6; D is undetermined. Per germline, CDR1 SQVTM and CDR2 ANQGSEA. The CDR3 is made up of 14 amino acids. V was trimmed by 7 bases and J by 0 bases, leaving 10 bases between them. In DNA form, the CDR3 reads TGCAGCGCCTGGGCGTCCTCTGGGGCCAACGTCCTGACTTTC. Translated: CSAWASSGANVLTF.

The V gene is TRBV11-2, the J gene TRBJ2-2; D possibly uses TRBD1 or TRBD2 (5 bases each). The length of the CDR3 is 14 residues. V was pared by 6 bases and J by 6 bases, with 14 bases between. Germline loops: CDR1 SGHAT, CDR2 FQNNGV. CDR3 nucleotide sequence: TGTGCCAGCAGGACCGGGACCGCGGCCGGGGAGCTGTTTTTT. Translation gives CASRTGTAAGELFF. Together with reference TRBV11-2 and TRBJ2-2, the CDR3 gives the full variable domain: EAGVAQSPRYKIIEKRQSVAFWCNPISGHATLYWYQQILGQGPKLLIQFQNNGVVDDSQLPKDRFSAERLKGVDSTLKIQPAKLEDSAVYLCASRTGTAAGELFFGEGSRLTVL.

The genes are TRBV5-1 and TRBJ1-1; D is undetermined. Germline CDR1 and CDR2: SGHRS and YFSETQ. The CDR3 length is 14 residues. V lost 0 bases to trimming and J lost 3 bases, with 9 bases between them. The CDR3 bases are TGCGCCAGCAGCTTGGGGGGAGCGGACACTGAAGCTTTCTTT. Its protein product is CASSLGGADTEAFF.

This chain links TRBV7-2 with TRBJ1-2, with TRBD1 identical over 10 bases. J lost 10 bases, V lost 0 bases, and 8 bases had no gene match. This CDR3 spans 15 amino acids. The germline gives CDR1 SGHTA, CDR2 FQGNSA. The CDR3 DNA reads TGTGCCAGCAGCTTAGCGAGACAGGGGGCGCGAGACTACACCTTC. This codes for CASSLARQGARDYTF.

This CDR3 reads CASSYSGQGLGYTF. The CDR3 DNA reads TGTGCCAGCAGTTACTCGGGACAGGGGTTGGGCTACACCTTC. V usage is TRBV6-6 and J usage is TRBJ1-2; TRBD1 aligns across 10 bases. The germline V gene has CDR1 MNHNY and CDR2 SVGAGI (reference sequence). J was trimmed by 8 bases and V by 0 bases; bases with no gene match: 3. The CDR3 consists of 14 residues.

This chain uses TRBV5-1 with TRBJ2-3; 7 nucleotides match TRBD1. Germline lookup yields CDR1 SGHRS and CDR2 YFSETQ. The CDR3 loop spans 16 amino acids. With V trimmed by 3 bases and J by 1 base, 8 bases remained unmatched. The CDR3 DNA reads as TGCGCCAGCAGCTCGAGGGGGCCCACAGGCACAGATACGCAGTATTTT. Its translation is CASSSRGPTGTDTQYF.

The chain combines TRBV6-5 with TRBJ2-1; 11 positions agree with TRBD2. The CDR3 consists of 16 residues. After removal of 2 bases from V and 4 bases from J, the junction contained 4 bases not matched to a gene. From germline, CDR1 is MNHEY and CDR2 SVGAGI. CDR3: CASSYQASGRYNEQFF. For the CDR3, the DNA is TGTGCCAGCAGTTACCAGGCTAGCGGGAGGTACAATGAGCAGTTCTTC.

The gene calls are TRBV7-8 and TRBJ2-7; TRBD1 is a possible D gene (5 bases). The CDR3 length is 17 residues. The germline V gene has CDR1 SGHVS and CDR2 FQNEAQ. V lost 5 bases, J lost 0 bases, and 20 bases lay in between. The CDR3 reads CASSPKWGGRFSYEQYF. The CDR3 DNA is TGTGCCAGCAGCCCCAAATGGGGCGGAAGATTCTCCTACGAGCAGTACTTC.

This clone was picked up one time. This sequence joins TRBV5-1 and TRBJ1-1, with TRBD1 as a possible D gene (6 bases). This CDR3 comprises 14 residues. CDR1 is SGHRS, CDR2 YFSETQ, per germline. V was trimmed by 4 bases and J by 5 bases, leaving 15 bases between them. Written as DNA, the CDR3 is TGCGCCAGCAGCACGGGACAAGGCCAAACTGAAGCTTTCTTT. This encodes CASSTGQGQTEAFF.

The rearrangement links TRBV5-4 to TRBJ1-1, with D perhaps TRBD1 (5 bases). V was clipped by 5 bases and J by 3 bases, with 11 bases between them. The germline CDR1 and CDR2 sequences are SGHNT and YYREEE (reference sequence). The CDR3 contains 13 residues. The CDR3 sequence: CASRAGWDTEAFF. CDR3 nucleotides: TGTGCCAGCAGGGCAGGGTGGGACACTGAAGCTTTCTTT.

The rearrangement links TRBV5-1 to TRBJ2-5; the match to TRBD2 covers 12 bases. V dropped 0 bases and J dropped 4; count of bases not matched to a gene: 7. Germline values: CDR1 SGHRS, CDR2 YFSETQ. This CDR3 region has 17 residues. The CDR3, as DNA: TGCGCCAGCAGCTTGGGACTAGCGGGAGCCCAAGGAGAGACCCAGTACTTC. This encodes CASSLGLAGAQGETQYF.

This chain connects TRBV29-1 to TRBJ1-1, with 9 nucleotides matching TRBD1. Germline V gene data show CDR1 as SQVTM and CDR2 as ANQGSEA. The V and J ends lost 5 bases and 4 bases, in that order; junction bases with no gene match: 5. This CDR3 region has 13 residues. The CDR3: CSVSDRGSTEAFF. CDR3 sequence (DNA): TGCAGCGTTTCCGACAGGGGGAGCACTGAAGCTTTCTTT.

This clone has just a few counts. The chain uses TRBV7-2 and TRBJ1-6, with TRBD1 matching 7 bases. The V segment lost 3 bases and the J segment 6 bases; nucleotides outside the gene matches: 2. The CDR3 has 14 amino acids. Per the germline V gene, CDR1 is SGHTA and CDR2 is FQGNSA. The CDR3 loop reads CASSFDRVNSPLHF. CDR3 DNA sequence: TGTGCCAGCAGCTTCGACAGGGTTAATTCACCCCTCCACTTT. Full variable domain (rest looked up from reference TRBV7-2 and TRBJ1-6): GAGVSQSPSNKVTEKGKDVELRCDPISGHTALYWYRQSLGQGLEFLIYFQGNSAPDKSGLPSDRFSAERTGGSVSTLTIQRTQQEDSAVYLCASSFDRVNSPLHFGNGTRLTVT.

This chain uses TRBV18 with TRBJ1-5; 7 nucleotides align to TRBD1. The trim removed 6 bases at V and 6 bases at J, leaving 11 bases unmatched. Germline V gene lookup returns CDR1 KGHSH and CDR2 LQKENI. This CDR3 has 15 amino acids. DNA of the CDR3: TGTGCCAGCTCTCTTGACAGGGTGGGAACTCAGCCCCAGCATTTT. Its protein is CASSLDRVGTQPQHF. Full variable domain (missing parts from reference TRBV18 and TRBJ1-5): NAGVMQNPRHLVRRRGQEARLRCSPMKGHSHVYWYRQLPEEGLKFMVYLQKENIIDESGMPKERFSAEFPKEGPSILRIQQVVRGDSAAYFCASSLDRVGTQPQHFGDGTRLSIL.

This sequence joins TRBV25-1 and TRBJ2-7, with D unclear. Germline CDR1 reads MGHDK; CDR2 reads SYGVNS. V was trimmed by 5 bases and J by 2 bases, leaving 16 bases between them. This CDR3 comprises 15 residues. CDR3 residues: CASSPPSPTPYEQYF. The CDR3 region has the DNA TGTGCCAGCAGTCCACCCTCCCCCACCCCCTACGAGCAGTACTTC.

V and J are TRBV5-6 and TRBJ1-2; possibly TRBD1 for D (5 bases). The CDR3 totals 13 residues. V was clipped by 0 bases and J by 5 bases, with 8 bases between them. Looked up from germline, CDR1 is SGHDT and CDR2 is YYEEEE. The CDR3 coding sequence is TGTGCCAGCAGCTTGGGACAGAAATATGGCTACACCTTC. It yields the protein CASSLGQKYGYTF.

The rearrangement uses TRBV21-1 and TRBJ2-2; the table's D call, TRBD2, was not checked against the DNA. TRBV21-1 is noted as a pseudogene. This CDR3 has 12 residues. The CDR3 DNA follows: TGTGCCAGCATGCAGCGGACCGGGGAGCTGTTTTTT. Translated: CASMQRTGELFF.